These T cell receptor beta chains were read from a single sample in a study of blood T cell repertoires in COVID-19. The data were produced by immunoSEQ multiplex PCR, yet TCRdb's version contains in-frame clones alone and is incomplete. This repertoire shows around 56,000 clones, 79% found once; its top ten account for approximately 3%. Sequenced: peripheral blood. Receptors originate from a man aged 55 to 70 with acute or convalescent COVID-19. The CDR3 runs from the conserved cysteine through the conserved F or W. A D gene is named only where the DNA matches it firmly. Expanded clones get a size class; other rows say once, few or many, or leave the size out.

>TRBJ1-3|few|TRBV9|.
TGTGCCAGCAGCGTCGACAGTACAGGTTCTTACACCATATATTTT
CASSVDSTGSYTIYF
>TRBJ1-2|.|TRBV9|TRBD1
TGTGCCAGCAGCCCATTACAGGGGGGCAGGTATGGCTACACCTTC
CASSPLQGGRYGYTF
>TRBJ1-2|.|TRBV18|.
TGTGCCAGCTCACCCGGTTACGGGGTTTCTCACTATGGCTACACCTTC
CASSPGYGVSHYGYTF
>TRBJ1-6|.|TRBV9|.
TGTGCCAGCAGCGTAGCCGCACCAGGGGATTCACCCCTCCACTTT
CASSVAAPGDSPLHF
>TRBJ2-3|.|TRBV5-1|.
TGCGCCAGCAAGGAGGGGTCCTTAAGTTGGCGCACAGATACGCAGTATTTT
CASKEGSLSWRTDTQYF
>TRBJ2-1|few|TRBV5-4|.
TGTGCCAGCAGCCTGAAGACACACTACAATGAGCAGTTCTTC
CASSLKTHYNEQFF
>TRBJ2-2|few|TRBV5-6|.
TGTGCCAGCGGTGCTATTTTCGGGGATAAGGCCGGGGAGCTGTTTTTT
CASGAIFGDKAGELFF
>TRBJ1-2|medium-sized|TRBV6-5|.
TGTGCCAGCATGGCGGGGACGTCGGGTTATGGCTACACCTTC
CASMAGTSGYGYTF
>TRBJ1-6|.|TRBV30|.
TGTGCCTGGAGTGAATACAGGTCAAATTCACCCCTCCACTTT
CAWSEYRSNSPLHF
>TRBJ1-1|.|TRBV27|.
TGTGCCAGCAGTTTATCGTTCGGAGAGAACACTGAAGCTTTCTTT
CASSLSFGENTEAFF
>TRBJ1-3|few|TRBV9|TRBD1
TGTGCCAGCAGCCGAGGACGGGACAGGGGGGGAAACACCATATATTTT
CASSRGRDRGGNTIYF
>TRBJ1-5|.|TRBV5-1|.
TGCGCCAGCAGCTTGGACATCAATCAGCCCCAGCATTTT
CASSLDINQPQHF
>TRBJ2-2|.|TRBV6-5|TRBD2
TGTGCCAGCACCCCTGGGAGGGCGAACACCGGGGAGCTGTTTTTT
CASTPGRANTGELFF
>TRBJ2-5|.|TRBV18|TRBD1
TGTGCCAGCTCACCGATGACAGGGGAGGAGACCCAGTACTTC
CASSPMTGEETQYF
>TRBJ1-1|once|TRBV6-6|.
TGTGCCAGCAGTTACTCAGGGGTCACTGAAGCTTTCTTT
CASSYSGVTEAFF
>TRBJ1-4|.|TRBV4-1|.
TGCGCCAGCAGCCTGTCGGTCCCTAATGAAAAACTGTTTTTT
CASSLSVPNEKLFF
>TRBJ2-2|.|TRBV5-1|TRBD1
TGCGCCAGCAGCCCTACGCCCGGGACAGACACCGGGGAGCTGTTTTTT
CASSPTPGTDTGELFF
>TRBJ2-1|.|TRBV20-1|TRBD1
TGCAGTGCTAGTAGCAGGAAACAGGGGAGCTCCTACAATGAGCAGTTCTTC
CSASSRKQGSSYNEQFF
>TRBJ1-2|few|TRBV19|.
TGTGCCAGTAGTAACAGGGACTATGGCTACACCTTC
CASSNRDYGYTF
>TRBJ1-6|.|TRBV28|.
TGTGCCAGCAATGAGGGAATTGATTCACCCCTCCACTTT
CASNEGIDSPLHF
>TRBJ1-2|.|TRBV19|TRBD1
TGTGCCAGTAGTATAGATATGGCAGGGGGCGGCGGCTACACCTTC
CASSIDMAGGGGYTF
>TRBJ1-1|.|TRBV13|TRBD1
TGTGCCAGCAGCTTCTGGACAGGCCCGTTGGGCACTGAAGCTTTCTTT
CASSFWTGPLGTEAFF
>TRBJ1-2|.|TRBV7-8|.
TGTGCCAGCGGTATCCACGGGAGGCTCTATGGCTACACCTTC
CASGIHGRLYGYTF